This T cell receptor beta chain was sequenced for a study of CD8 T cells in Susac syndrome. Study results and limitations: Expansion of clones was not seen in the CD4+ T cell repertoires of Susac syndrome. The study recognized that its TCR sequencing and HLA analysis covered a relatively small number of individuals.

Details on this clonotype: The antigen is not known.

V was trimmed by 3 bases and J by 3 bases, leaving 10 bases between them. Germline V gene lookup returns CDR1 SGDLS and CDR2 YYNGEE. The CDR3 extends over 13 amino acids. After extraction with the RNeasy kit, about 0.45 to 1 ug of the RNA was reverse transcribed using random hexamers. TCRdb passed the immunoSEQ multiplex PCR reads through MiXCR, listing each CDR3 protein once. The table records some 180,000 distinct CDR3 sequences, 91% of them present only once. Sequencing targeted TCR beta in T cells from blood (CD8+ and CD4+). While CD8+ and CD4+ T cells were isolated negatively, TEMRA cells were enriched by FACS.

This TCR came from a human donor with Susac syndrome. Material: CD4+ T cells from PBMCs. This chain joins TRBV9 and TRBJ2-7; weak D call: TRBD1 (5 bases). The CDR3 DNA follows: TGTGCCAGCAGCGAAGCTACAGGCTACGAGCAGTACTTC. This codes for CASSEATGYEQYF.